This T cell receptor (beta chain) emerged from a study of PD-L1 blockade in urothelial cancer. Background on the study: In terms of prior chemotherapy, patients had received 0 to 3 regimens. Blood was tested 3 weeks (second dose) and 6 weeks into treatment. Peripheral blood specimens exhibited a median yield of approximately 150,000 T cells.

Time point specified: pretreatment peripheral blood. CDR3 length: 16 amino acids. V lost 3 bases to trimming and J lost 8 bases; unmatched junction nucleotides: 11. In germline, CDR1 is SGDLS, CDR2 YYNGEE. Synthetically made TCR analog templates were put into each PCR as spikes. Generated by immunoSEQ multiplex PCR, the TCRdb table keeps only in-frame clones and is missing some. The sample includes about 52,000 clones, around 72% of them seen just once. The chain employs TRBV9 and TRBJ1-2; TRBD1 matches at 12 bases. The sequencing used PBMCs, collected around atezolizumab (anti-PD-L1) treatment. The TCR comes from a man between 65 and 85 years old with urothelial cancer. CDR3 sequence: CASSGGTGGVGRGYTF. In nucleotides, the CDR3 is TGTGCCAGCAGCGGCGGGACAGGGGGCGTCGGACGGGGCTACACCTTC.